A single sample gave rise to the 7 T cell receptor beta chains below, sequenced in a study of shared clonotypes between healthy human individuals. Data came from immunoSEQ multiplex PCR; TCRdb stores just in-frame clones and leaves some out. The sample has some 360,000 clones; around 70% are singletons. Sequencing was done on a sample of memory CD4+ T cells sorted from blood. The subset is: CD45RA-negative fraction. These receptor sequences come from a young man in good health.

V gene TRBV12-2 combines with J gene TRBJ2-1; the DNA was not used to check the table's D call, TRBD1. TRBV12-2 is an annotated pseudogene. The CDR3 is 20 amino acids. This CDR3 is CASRPRQGPGSEQLYNEQFF. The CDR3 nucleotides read TGTGCAAGTCGCCCTCGACAGGGGCCTGGTTCGGAGCAATTGTACAATGAGCAGTTCTTC.

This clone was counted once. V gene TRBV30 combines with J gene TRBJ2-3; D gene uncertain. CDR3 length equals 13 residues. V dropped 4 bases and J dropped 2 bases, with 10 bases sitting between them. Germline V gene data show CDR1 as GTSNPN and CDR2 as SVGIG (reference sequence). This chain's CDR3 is CAWTRPDTDTQYF. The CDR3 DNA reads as TGTGCCTGGACCAGACCTGACACAGATACGCAGTATTTT.

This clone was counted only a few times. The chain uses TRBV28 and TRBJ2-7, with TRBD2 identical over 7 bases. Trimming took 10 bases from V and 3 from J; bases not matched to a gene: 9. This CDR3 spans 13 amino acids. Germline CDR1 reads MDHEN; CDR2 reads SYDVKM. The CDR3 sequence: CATRWGGNYEQYF. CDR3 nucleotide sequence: TGTGCCACCAGGTGGGGGGGAAACTACGAGCAGTACTTC. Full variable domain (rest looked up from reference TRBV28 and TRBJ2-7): DVKVTQSSRYLVKRTGEKVFLECVQDMDHENMFWYRQDPGLGLRLIYFSYDVKMKEKGDIPEGYSVSREKKERFSLILESASTNQTSMYLCATRWGGNYEQYFGPGTRLTVT.

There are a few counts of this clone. The CDR3 DNA reads as TGTGCCAGCAGTGCCAGGCTGAAGGATAGCGGGAGGGGGCGAGAGACCCAGTACTTC. Protein sequence: CASSARLKDSGRGRETQYF. The chain has TRBV2 and TRBJ2-5, with 11 bases fitting TRBD2. Trimming took 4 bases from V and 4 from J; bases not matched to a gene: 17. The CDR3 is 19 residues long. CDR1 SNHLY and CDR2 FYNNEI come from the germline V gene. Using reference TRBV2 and TRBJ2-5 for the parts outside the CDR3, the full variable domain is EPEVTQTPSHQVTQMGQEVILRCVPISNHLYFYWYRQILGQKVEFLVSFYNNEISEKSEIFDDQFSVERPDGSNFTLKIRSTKLEDSAMYFCASSARLKDSGRGRETQYFGPGTRLLVL.

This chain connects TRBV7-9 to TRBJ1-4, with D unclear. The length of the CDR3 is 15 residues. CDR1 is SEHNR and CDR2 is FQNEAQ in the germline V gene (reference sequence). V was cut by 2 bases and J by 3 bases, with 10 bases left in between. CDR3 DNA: TGTGCCAGCAGCTTACTCGTGGGGTCTAATGAAAAACTGTTTTTT. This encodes CASSLLVGSNEKLFF.

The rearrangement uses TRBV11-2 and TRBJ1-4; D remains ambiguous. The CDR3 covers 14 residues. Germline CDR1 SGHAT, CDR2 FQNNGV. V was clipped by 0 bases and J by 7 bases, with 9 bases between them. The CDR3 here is CASSLDFAAEKLFF. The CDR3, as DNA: TGTGCCAGCAGCTTAGATTTTGCAGCTGAAAAACTGTTTTTT.

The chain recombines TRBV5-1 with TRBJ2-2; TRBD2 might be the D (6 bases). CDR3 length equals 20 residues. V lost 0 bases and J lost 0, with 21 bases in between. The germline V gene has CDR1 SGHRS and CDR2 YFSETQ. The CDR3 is CASSLAGRGESSTNTGELFF. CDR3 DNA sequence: TGCGCCAGCAGCTTGGCTGGGCGCGGGGAGTCGTCGACGAACACCGGGGAGCTGTTTTTT.